The entry below describes one T cell receptor (beta chain). What it recognizes is unknown. This record belongs to a study of cytomegalovirus exposure and HLA in healthy donors. Study-wide points: V segments that were indistinguishable, TRBV6-2 and TRBV6-3 among them, were omitted from analysis. Researchers reported in a later analysis that a missense DCLRE1C variant was tied to TCR beta V- and J-gene trimming. Later work found most CMV-associated TCR beta chains apparently HLA-restricted.

Losses at the gene ends were 2 bases for V and 4 bases for J; bases not matched to a gene: 8. This CDR3 is built from 16 residues. From germline, CDR1 is SGHRS and CDR2 YFSETQ. Use of 60 Vbeta and 13 Jbeta primers characterized the PCR. The table came from immunoSEQ multiplex PCR; TCRdb's copy has only in-frame clones and leaves some out. This table has some 190,000 clones, around 79% appearing once. What was sequenced was PBMCs. V usage is TRBV5-1 and J usage is TRBJ2-7; 11 bases agree with TRBD2. This TCR was recovered from a woman between 45 and 65 years old in good health and CMV-seronegative. The CDR3 DNA follows: TGCGCCAGCAGCTTAAGAGCGGGACTAGCGGAGTACGAGCAGTACTTC. It yields the protein CASSLRAGLAEYEQYF. Supplemented by reference TRBV5-1 and TRBJ2-7, the full variable domain reads KAGVTQTPRYLIKTRGQQVTLSCSPISGHRSVSWYQQTPGQGLQFLFEYFSETQRNKGNFPGRFSGRQFSNSRSEMNVSTLELGDSALYLCASSLRAGLAEYEQYFGPGTRLTVT.